This is a list of T cell receptor beta chains from one sample in a study of T cells in Graves' hyperthyroidism and ophthalmopathy. TCRdb re-called the multiplex PCR reads with MiXCR, one entry per CDR3 protein. The sample consists of around 600,000 distinct CDR3 sequences, roughly 16% of them appearing once. The sequenced material came from blood. These receptors were obtained from a middle-aged woman with Graves' ophthalmopathy. The CDR3 runs from the conserved cysteine through the conserved F or W. Clone sizes are given selectively: once, few, many, or a class where the clone is expanded.

many | TRBJ2-7 | 14 | TRBV20-1 | CSATRAGSAYEQYF
many | TRBJ2-2 | 14 | TRBV2 | CASSLTDTTGELFF
few | TRBJ2-1 | 13 | TRBV11-2 | CASSSGGRDEQFF
many | TRBJ2-4 | 17 | TRBV7-9 | CASSSNDRGRTKNIQYF
. | TRBJ2-1 | 16 | TRBV5-6 | CASSPNGGGTTSEQFF
. | TRBJ2-1 | 16 | TRBV20-1 | CSANSGRSVNYNEQFF
. | TRBJ2-7 | 15 | TRBV5-6 | CASSTSGSSTYEQYF
many | TRBJ2-1 | 15 | TRBV20-1 | CSARGSGSNYNEQFF
few | TRBJ1-6 | 15 | TRBV30 | CAWSVQNRANSPLHF
many | TRBJ1-1 | 17 | TRBV7-3 | CASSLLEQTGKLSEAFF
many | TRBJ1-5 | 13 | TRBV20-1 | CSAVRGRNQPQHF
. | TRBJ1-6 | 15 | TRBV12-3/TRBV12-4 | CASRRGGSYNSPLHF
many | TRBJ2-7 | 15 | TRBV28 | CASRSWTAGSYEQYF
few | TRBJ2-5 | 15 | TRBV6-9 | CASSWQGGYQETQYF
. | TRBJ2-1 | 17 | TRBV15 | CATSRGLAGASYNEQFF
many | TRBJ1-2 | 13 | TRBV6-5 | CASSYEGGDGYTF
few | TRBJ1-2 | 14 | TRBV19 | CASSTRDRVTGYTF
many | TRBJ2-7 | 15 | TRBV7-3 | CASSLLPGLGYEQYF
. | TRBJ1-5 | 16 | TRBV6-4 | CASTPEGGTSNQPQHF
few | TRBJ1-1 | 14 | TRBV3-1 | CASTRTARNTEAFF
many | TRBJ2-1 | 14 | TRBV11-2 | CASSLPTTYNEQFF
. | TRBJ1-1 | 12 | TRBV24-1 | CATSERGQEAFF
few | TRBJ2-1 | 14 | TRBV7-2 | CASSLVASYNEQFF
many | TRBJ2-3 | 16 | TRBV11-2 | CASSSYLAGVTDTQYF
. | TRBJ1-1 | 14 | TRBV10-2 | CASSEAFQGTEAFF
many | TRBJ2-1 | 15 | TRBV11-2 | CASSYPARSHNEQFF
few | TRBJ2-4 | 18 | TRBV19 | CASSPDPRTSGRRNIQYF
many | TRBJ1-1 | 13 | TRBV7-8 | CASSLERRTEAFF
many | TRBJ2-5 | 15 | TRBV7-8 | CASSLRLAGLKTQYF
many | TRBJ2-1 | 15 | TRBV7-8 | CASRLDSSSYNEQFF